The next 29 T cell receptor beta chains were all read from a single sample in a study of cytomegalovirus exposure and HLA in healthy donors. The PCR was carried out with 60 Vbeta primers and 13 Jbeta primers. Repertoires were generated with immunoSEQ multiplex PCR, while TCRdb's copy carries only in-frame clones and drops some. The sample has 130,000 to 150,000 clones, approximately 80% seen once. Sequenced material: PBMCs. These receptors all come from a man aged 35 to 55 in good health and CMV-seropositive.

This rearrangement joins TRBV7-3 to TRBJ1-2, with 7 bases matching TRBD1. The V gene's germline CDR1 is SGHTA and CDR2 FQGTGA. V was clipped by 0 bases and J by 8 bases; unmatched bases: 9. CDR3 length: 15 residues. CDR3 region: CASSLTRTGLGGYTF. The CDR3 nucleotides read TGTGCCAGCAGCTTAACCCGGACAGGCTTAGGAGGCTACACCTTC.

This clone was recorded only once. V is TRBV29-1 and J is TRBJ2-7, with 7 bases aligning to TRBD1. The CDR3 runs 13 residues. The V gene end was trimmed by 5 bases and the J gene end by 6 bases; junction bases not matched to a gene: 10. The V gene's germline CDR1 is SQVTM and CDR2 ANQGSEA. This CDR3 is CSVWTGRSGEQYF. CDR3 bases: TGCAGCGTTTGGACAGGCCGGTCAGGCGAGCAGTACTTC.

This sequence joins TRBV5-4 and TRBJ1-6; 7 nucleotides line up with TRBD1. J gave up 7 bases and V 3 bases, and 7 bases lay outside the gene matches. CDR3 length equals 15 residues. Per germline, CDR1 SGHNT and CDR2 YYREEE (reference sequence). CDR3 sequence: CASSYASGGNSPLHF. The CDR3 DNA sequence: TGTGCCAGCAGCTACGCATCAGGGGGGAATTCACCCCTCCACTTT.

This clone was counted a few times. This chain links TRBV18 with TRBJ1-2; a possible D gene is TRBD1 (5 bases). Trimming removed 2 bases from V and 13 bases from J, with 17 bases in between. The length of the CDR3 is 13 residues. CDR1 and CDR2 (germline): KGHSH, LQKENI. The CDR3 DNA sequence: TGTGCCAGCTCACCATCGGACACCCGGGCGTCCACCTTC. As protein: CASSPSDTRASTF.

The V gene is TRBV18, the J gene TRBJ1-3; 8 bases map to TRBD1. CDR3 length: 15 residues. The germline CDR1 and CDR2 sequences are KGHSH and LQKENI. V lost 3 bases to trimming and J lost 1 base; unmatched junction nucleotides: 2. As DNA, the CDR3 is TGTGCCAGCTCACCGGACAGGGCTTCTGGAAACACCATATATTTT. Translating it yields CASSPDRASGNTIYF.

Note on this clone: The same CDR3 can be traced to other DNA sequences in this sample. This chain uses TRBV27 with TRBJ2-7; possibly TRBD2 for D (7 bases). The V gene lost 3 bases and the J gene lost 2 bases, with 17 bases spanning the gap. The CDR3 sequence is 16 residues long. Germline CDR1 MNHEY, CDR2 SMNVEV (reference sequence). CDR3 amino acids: CASSLAGGLAAYEQYF. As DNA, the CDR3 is TGTGCCAGCAGTTTGGCCGGGGGGCTAGCGGCCTACGAGCAGTACTTC.

The DNA of the CDR3 is TGCAGCGTAAGGGGGAGTGGTAATGAAAAACTGTTTTTT. Its protein is CSVRGSGNEKLFF. V usage is TRBV29-1 and J usage is TRBJ1-4; possible D gene TRBD1, 6 bases. Germline V gives CDR1 SQVTM, CDR2 ANQGSEA. CDR3 length equals 13 residues. V lost 6 bases to trimming and J lost 4 bases, with 12 bases between them. Using reference TRBV29-1 and TRBJ1-4 for the parts outside the CDR3, the full variable domain is SAVISQKPSRDICQRGTSLTIQCQVDSQVTMMFWYRQQPGQSLTLIATANQGSEATYESGFVIDKFPISRPNLTFSTLTVSNMSPEDSSIYLCSVRGSGNEKLFFGSGTQLSVL.

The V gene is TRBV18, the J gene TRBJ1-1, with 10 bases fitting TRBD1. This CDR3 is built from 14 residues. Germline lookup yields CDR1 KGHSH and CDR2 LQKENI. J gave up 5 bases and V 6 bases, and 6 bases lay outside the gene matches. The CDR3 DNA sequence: TGTGCCAGCTCGCCCGGGACAGGGGAGACTGAAGCTTTCTTT. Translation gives CASSPGTGETEAFF.

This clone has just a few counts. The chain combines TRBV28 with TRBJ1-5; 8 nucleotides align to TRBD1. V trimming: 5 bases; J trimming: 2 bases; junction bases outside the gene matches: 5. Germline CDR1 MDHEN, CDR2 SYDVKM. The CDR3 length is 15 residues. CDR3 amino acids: CASSRDRGGNQPQHF. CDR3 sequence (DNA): TGTGCCAGCAGTCGAGACAGGGGTGGCAATCAGCCCCAGCATTTT.

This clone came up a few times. The CDR3 nucleotides are TGCGCCAGCTTTCCGGTAAGCGGGAAGAGCACAGATACGCAGTATTTT. Protein: CASFPVSGKSTDTQYF. V gene TRBV5-1 combines with J gene TRBJ2-3, with 7 nucleotides matching TRBD2. The CDR3 loop spans 16 amino acids. The germline CDR1 and CDR2 sequences are SGHRS and YFSETQ. V shed 7 bases, J shed 0 bases, and the junction held 11 bases outside the gene matches. The entire variable domain, with the rest obtained from reference TRBV5-1 and TRBJ2-3, is as follows: KAGVTQTPRYLIKTRGQQVTLSCSPISGHRSVSWYQQTPGQGLQFLFEYFSETQRNKGNFPGRFSGRQFSNSRSEMNVSTLELGDSALYLCASFPVSGKSTDTQYFGPGTRLTVL.

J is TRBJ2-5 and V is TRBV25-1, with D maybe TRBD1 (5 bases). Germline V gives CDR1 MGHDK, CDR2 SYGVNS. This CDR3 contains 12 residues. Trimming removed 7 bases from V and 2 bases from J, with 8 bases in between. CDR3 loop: CASTRGQETQYF. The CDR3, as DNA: TGTGCCAGCACTAGGGGACAAGAGACCCAGTACTTC. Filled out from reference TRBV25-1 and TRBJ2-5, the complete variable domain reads EADIYQTPRYLVIGTGKKITLECSQTMGHDKMYWYQQDPGMELHLIHYSYGVNSTEKGDLSSESTVSRIRTEHFPLTLESARPSHTSQYLCASTRGQETQYFGPGTRLLVL.

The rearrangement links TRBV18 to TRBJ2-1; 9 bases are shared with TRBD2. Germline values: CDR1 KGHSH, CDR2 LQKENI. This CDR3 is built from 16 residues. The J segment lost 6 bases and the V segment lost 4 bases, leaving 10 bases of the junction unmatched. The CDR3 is CASSRETSGFRNEQFF. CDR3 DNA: TGTGCCAGCTCACGGGAGACTAGCGGATTCCGCAATGAGCAGTTCTTC.

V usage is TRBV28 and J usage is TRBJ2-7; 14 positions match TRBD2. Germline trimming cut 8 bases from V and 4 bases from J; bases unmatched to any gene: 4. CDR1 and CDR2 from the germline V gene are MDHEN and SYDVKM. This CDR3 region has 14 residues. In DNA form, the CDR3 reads TGTGCCAGCCAACGGACTAGCGGGAGGTACGAGCAGTACTTC. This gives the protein CASQRTSGRYEQYF. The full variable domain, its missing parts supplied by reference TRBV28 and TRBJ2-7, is DVKVTQSSRYLVKRTGEKVFLECVQDMDHENMFWYRQDPGLGLRLIYFSYDVKMKEKGDIPEGYSVSREKKERFSLILESASTNQTSMYLCASQRTSGRYEQYFGPGTRLTVT.

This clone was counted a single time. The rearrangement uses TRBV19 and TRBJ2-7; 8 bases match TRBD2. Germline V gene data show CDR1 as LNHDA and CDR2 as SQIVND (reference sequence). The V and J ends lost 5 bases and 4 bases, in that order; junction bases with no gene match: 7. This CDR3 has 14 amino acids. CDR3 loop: CASSRSGNRYEQYF. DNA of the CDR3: TGTGCCAGTAGTCGTAGCGGGAACCGATACGAGCAGTACTTC.

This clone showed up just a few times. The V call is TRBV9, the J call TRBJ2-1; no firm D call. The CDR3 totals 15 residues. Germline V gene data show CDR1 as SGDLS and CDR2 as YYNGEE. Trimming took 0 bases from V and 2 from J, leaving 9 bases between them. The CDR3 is CASSVDGQAYNEQFF. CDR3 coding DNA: TGTGCCAGCAGCGTAGATGGCCAGGCCTACAATGAGCAGTTCTTC.

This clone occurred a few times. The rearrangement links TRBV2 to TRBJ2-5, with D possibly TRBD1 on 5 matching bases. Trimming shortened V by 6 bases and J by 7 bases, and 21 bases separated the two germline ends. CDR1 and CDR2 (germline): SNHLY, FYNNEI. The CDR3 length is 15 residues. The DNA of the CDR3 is TGTGCCAGCAGCCCACCGGTGGGAATAAGGGGGACCCAGTACTTC. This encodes CASSPPVGIRGTQYF.

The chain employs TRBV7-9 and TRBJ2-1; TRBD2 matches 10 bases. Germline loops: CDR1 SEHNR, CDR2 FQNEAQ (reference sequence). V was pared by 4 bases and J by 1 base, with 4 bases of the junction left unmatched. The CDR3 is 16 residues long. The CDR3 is CASSSTSGESYNEQFF. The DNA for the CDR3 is TGTGCCAGCAGCTCAACTAGCGGGGAGTCCTACAATGAGCAGTTCTTC.

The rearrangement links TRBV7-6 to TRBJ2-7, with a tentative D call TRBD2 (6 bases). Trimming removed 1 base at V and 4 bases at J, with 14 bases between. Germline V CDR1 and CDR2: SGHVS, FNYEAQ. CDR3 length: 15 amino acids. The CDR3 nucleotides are TGTGCCAGCAGCTTAGTACAGGAGGGTGTATACGAGCAGTACTTC. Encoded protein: CASSLVQEGVYEQYF. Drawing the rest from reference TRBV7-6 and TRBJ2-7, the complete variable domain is GAGVSQSPRYKVTKRGQDVALRCDPISGHVSLYWYRQALGQGPEFLTYFNYEAQQDKSGLPNDRFSAERPEGSISTLTIQRTEQRDSAMYRCASSLVQEGVYEQYFGPGTRLTVT.

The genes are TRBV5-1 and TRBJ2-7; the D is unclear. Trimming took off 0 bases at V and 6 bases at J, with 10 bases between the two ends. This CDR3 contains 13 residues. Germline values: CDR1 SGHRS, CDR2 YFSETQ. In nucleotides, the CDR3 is TGCGCCAGCAGCTTGGTTCCCAGTATCGAGCAGTACTTC. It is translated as CASSLVPSIEQYF.

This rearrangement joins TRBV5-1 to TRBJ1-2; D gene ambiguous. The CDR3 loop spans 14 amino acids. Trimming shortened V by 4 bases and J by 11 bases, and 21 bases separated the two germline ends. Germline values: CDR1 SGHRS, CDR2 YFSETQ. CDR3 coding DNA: TGCGCCAGCAGCCCGCTTGAGGAACCGAAGAGGTACACCTTC. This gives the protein CASSPLEEPKRYTF.

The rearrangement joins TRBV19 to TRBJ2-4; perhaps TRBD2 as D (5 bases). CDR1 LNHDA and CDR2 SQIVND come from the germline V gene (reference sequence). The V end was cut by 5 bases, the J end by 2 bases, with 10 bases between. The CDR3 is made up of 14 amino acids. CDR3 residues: CASSPPGSKNIQYF. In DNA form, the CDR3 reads TGTGCCAGTAGTCCCCCGGGATCCAAAAACATTCAGTACTTC.

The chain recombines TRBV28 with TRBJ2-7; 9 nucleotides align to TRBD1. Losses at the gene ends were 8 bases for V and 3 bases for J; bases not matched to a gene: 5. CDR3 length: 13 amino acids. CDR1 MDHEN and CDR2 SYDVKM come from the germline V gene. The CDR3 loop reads CASCKGQGYEQYF. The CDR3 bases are TGTGCCAGCTGTAAGGGACAGGGCTACGAGCAGTACTTC.

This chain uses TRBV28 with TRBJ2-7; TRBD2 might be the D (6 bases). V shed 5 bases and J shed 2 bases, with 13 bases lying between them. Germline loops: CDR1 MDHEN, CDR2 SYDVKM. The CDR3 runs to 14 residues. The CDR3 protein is CASSGRDGTYEQYF. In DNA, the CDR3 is TGTGCCAGCAGTGGGCGGGACGGGACCTACGAGCAGTACTTC.

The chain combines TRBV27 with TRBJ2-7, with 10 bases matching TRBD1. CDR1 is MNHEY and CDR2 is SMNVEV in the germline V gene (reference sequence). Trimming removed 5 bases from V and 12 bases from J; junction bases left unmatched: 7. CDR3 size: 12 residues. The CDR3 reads CASSNRDRGWYF. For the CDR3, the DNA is TGTGCCAGCAGTAACCGGGACAGGGGTTGGTACTTC.

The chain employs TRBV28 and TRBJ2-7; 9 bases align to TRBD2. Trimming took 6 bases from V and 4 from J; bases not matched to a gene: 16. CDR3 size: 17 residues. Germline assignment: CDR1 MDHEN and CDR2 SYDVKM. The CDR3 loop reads CASSSLPGLALRYEQYF. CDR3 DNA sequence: TGTGCCAGCAGCTCCCTTCCAGGACTAGCGTTAAGGTACGAGCAGTACTTC.

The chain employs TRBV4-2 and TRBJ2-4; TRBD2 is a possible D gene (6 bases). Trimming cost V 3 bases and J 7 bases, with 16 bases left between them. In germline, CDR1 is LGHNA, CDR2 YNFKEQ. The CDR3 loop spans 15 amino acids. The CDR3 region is CASSQGRLAFNIQYF. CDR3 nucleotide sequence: TGTGCCAGCAGCCAGGGGAGGCTAGCTTTCAACATTCAGTACTTC.

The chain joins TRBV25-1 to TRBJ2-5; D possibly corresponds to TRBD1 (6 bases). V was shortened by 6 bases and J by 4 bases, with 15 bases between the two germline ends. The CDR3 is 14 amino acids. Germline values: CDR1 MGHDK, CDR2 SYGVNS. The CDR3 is CASSRDGRGETQYF. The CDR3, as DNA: TGTGCCAGCAGCCGGGACGGCAGGGGAGAGACCCAGTACTTC.

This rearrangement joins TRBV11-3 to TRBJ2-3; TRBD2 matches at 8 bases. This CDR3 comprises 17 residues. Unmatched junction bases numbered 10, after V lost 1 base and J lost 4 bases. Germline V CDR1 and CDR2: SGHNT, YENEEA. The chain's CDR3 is CASSLARGAGEADTQYF. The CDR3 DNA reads TGTGCCAGCAGCTTAGCCCGTGGAGCGGGAGAGGCAGATACGCAGTATTTT. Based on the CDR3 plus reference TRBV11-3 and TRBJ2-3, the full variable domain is EAGVVQSPRYKIIEKKQPVAFWCNPISGHNTLYWYLQNLGQGPELLIRYENEEAVDDSQLPKDRFSAERLKGVDSTLKIQPAELGDSAVYLCASSLARGAGEADTQYFGPGTRLTVL.

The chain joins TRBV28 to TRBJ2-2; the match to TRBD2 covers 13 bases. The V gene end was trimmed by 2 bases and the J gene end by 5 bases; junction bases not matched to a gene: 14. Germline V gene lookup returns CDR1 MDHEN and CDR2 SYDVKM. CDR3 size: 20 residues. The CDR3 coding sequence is TGTGCCAGCAGTTTACCCTACGTCGGACTAGCGGGAGTGGGGACCGGGGAGCTGTTTTTT. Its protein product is CASSLPYVGLAGVGTGELFF.